These 9 T cell receptor beta chains originate from one sample sequenced in a study of blood T cell repertoires in COVID-19. TCRdb's table, derived via immunoSEQ multiplex PCR, lists solely in-frame clones and lacks some. This sample carries 110,000 or so clones, 84% of them seen once, and the ten largest clones take around 8%. The specimen was peripheral blood. The receptors stem from a middle-aged woman with acute or convalescent COVID-19.

The chain links TRBV7-7 to TRBJ2-2; 7 nucleotides match TRBD2. In germline, CDR1 is SSHAT, CDR2 FNYEAQ (reference sequence). V lost 4 bases to trimming and J lost 4 bases; unmatched junction nucleotides: 9. The CDR3 length is 16 residues. CDR3 DNA: TGTGCCAGCAGCTCCACCGGGACTACCACCACCGGGGAGCTGTTTTTT. Its protein is CASSSTGTTTTGELFF.

CDR3 nucleotides: TGTGCCAGCACCCCTAACAGGGGGAACCAGCCCCAGCATTTT. It translates to CASTPNRGNQPQHF. V and J are TRBV7-2 and TRBJ1-5; TRBD1 matches 8 bases. The V segment lost 7 bases and the J segment 7 bases; nucleotides outside the gene matches: 9. There are 14 residues in the CDR3. From germline, CDR1 is SGHTA and CDR2 FQGNSA.

This sequence joins TRBV3-1 (or the pseudogene TRBV3-2) and TRBJ2-5; 11 bases align to TRBD2. After removal of 1 base from V and 5 bases from J, the junction contained 9 bases not matched to a gene. Germline CDR1 and CDR2: LGHDT and YNNKEL (reference sequence). The CDR3 is 17 amino acids. CDR3 residues: CASSQGGLAGGLETQYF. The DNA of the CDR3 is TGTGCCAGCAGCCAAGGAGGGTTAGCGGGGGGGCTGGAGACCCAGTACTTC.

The chain has TRBV5-6 and TRBJ1-1; D remains unclear. This CDR3 contains 14 residues. V was clipped by 2 bases and J by 0 bases, with 8 bases between them. Per germline, CDR1 SGHDT and CDR2 YYEEEE. CDR3 in DNA: TGTGCCAGCAGCTTTTCACAGCTGAACACTGAAGCTTTCTTT. Its protein product is CASSFSQLNTEAFF.

V and J are TRBV7-8 and TRBJ2-3; TRBD2 matches 9 bases. J was trimmed by 6 bases and V by 0 bases; bases with no gene match: 4. Germline lookup yields CDR1 SGHVS and CDR2 FQNEAQ. This CDR3 comprises 15 residues. CDR3 amino acids: CASSLAAGGLDTQYF. The DNA for the CDR3 is TGTGCCAGCAGCTTAGCAGCGGGGGGTCTTGATACGCAGTATTTT.

Within the sample, this clone is medium-sized (0.01 to 0.1%). The chain has TRBV5-6 and TRBJ2-5; weak D call: TRBD1 (5 bases). The V end was cut by 3 bases, the J end by 3 bases, with 9 bases between. Germline CDR1 is SGHDT and CDR2 is YYEEEE. The CDR3 loop spans 13 amino acids. CDR3: CASSYAGKETQYF. CDR3 nucleotide sequence: TGTGCCAGCAGCTACGCAGGGAAAGAGACCCAGTACTTC. The complete variable domain, with remaining parts taken from reference TRBV5-6 and TRBJ2-5, reads DAGVTQSPTHLIKTRGQQVTLRCSPKSGHDTVSWYQQALGQGPQFIFQYYEEEERQRGNFPDRFSGHQFPNYSSELNVNALLLGDSALYLCASSYAGKETQYFGPGTRLLVL.

CDR3 amino acids: CASSIQGYQPQHF. CDR3 coding DNA: TGTGCCAGTAGTATACAGGGGTATCAGCCCCAGCATTTT. V and J are TRBV19 and TRBJ1-5; a possible D gene is TRBD1 (6 bases). Per germline, CDR1 LNHDA and CDR2 SQIVND (reference sequence). The CDR3 extends over 13 amino acids. V was clipped by 2 bases and J by 5 bases, with 7 bases between them.

V and J are TRBV6-5 and TRBJ1-2; a weak D match, TRBD1 (5 bases). CDR3 size: 15 residues. Germline CDR1 and CDR2: MNHEY and SVGAGI. The V gene lost 4 bases and the J gene lost 4 bases, with 16 bases spanning the gap. The CDR3 reads CASSSSGGIGYGYTF. The CDR3 DNA is TGTGCCAGCAGTTCCTCGGGGGGGATTGGCTATGGCTACACCTTC.

J is TRBJ2-5 and V is TRBV2; possible D gene TRBD2, 6 bases. This CDR3 spans 14 amino acids. V was cut by 3 bases and J by 1 base, with 9 bases left in between. CDR1 SNHLY and CDR2 FYNNEI come from the germline V gene. CDR3 bases: TGTGCCAGCAGTGAGAGCGGGCTCCAAGAGACCCAGTACTTC. It translates to CASSESGLQETQYF.